Sequencing of this T cell receptor beta chain was carried out in a study of control samples from healthy donors and cancer patients. The CDR3 is 17 amino acids. Some clones are missing from TCRdb's copy, which holds only in-frame ones; the method was immunoSEQ multiplex PCR. The table records around 230,000 clones, over 90% of them present only once. The clonotype was recovered from a man aged 50-59 years in good health. The chain couples TRBV1 to TRBJ2-3; whether TRBD1, the table's D call, matches the DNA was not checked. TRBV1 represents a pseudogene. The sample consisted of blood. As DNA, the CDR3 is TGCACCAGCAGCCACGCTTCTGGGACAGGGGGCGCAGGAACGCAGTATTTT. It codes for CTSSHASGTGGAGTQYF.